These 24 T cell receptor beta chains were sequenced from one sample in a study of blood T cells in healthy people across ages. Through a sample-barcoded 5' primer and a J-beta primer mix, a second PCR was run for roughly 6 to 12 cycles. A single record per CDR3 protein comes from TCRdb applying MiXCR to the 5' RACE reads. The sample holds roughly 700,000 distinct CDR3 sequences, roughly 25% seen once. These data also formed part of another study, on T cells of mothers and their children.

What was sequenced was blood. These receptors all stem from a boy between 10 and 17 years old in good health.

The chain couples TRBV7-9 to TRBJ2-5; D tentatively fits TRBD1 or TRBD2 (5 bases each). There are 14 residues in the CDR3. V lost 2 bases, J lost 11 bases, and 18 bases lay in between. Germline CDR1 SEHNR, CDR2 FQNEAQ (reference sequence). Here the CDR3 reads CASSLLQGEGEQYF. CDR3 sequence (DNA): TGTGCCAGCAGCTTACTGCAGGGTGAGGGAGAGCAGTACTTC.

The chain employs TRBV6-2 or TRBV6-3 and TRBJ2-1, with D hard to call. This CDR3 is 16 amino acids long. Germline CDR1 reads MNHEY; CDR2 reads SVGEGT. The V and J ends lost 4 bases and 0 bases respectively, with 13 bases between them. For the CDR3, the DNA is TGTGCCAGCAGTTCGTATACTTGGAGCTCCTACAATGAGCAGTTCTTC. Protein: CASSSYTWSSYNEQFF.

In DNA, the CDR3 is TGTGCCAGCAGTTCGATGCAGGGACCTTTCTTT. It codes for CASSSMQGPFF. This rearrangement joins TRBV12-3 or TRBV12-4 to TRBJ1-1; D perhaps matches TRBD1 (5 bases). The CDR3 extends over 11 amino acids. V lost 4 bases to trimming and J lost 12 bases, with 12 bases between them.

The chain recombines TRBV2 with TRBJ2-7; D may be TRBD1 or TRBD2 (5 bases each). The CDR3 sequence is 16 residues long. Germline V gives CDR1 SNHLY, CDR2 FYNNEI. V was clipped by 3 bases and J by 0 bases, with 15 bases between them. As DNA, the CDR3 is TGTGCCAGCAGTGACCATGGGGGAGCGCCCTCCTACGAGCAGTACTTC. It is translated as CASSDHGGAPSYEQYF.

This clonotype was seen a handful of times. V is TRBV11-2 and J is TRBJ2-1, with 13 bases fitting TRBD2. Germline lookup yields CDR1 SGHAT and CDR2 FQNNGV. V was pared by 6 bases and J by 1 base, with 6 bases of the junction left unmatched. This CDR3 is built from 17 residues. The CDR3 protein is CASSWTSGGGSYNEQFF. CDR3 in DNA: TGTGCCAGCAGTTGGACTAGCGGGGGAGGTTCCTACAATGAGCAGTTCTTC.

The chain employs TRBV29-1 and TRBJ2-7; 7 nucleotides match TRBD1. The V gene's germline CDR1 is SQVTM and CDR2 ANQGSEA. This CDR3 comprises 13 residues. V shed 5 bases and J 4 bases; nucleotides not matched to a gene: 8. The CDR3 reads CSVRTGAAYEQYF. The CDR3 bases are TGCAGCGTTCGTACAGGGGCCGCTTACGAGCAGTACTTC.

For this clonotype: One junction end disagrees with the germline gene, perhaps due to a read error. CDR3 residues: CASSGDRSGELFF. For the CDR3, the DNA is TGTGCCAGCAGCGGGGACAGGTCCGGAGAGCTGTTTTTT. The chain carries TRBV2 and TRBJ2-2, with 8 positions matching TRBD1. The length of the CDR3 is 13 residues. Per the germline V gene, CDR1 is SNHLY and CDR2 is FYNNEI.

As regards this clonotype: One end of the junction fails to match germline, which may point to a read error. CDR3 sequence reads: CAGSLSLLAGDHEQYF. CDR3 nucleotides: TGTGCCGGCAGTTTAAGTCTACTAGCGGGAGACCACGAGCAGTACTTC. The V and J genes are TRBV28 and TRBJ2-5, with 11 bases identical to TRBD2. The last part of the DNA fits TRBJ2-7 better; the J call may be wrong. Germline V gene lookup returns CDR1 MDHEN and CDR2 SYDVKM. The CDR3 has 16 residues.

The chain combines TRBV12-3 or TRBV12-4 with TRBJ2-6; D remains ambiguous. The CDR3 consists of 14 residues. V dropped 3 bases and J dropped 2 bases, with 5 bases sitting between them. Here the CDR3 reads CASSFKPGANVLTF. The CDR3 coding sequence is TGTGCCAGCAGTTTCAAACCTGGGGCCAACGTCCTGACTTTC.

The chain couples TRBV19 to TRBJ2-1, with TRBD1 matching 10 bases. The CDR3 length is 15 residues. Germline trimming cut 5 bases from V and 6 bases from J; bases unmatched to any gene: 7. The germline V gene has CDR1 LNHDA and CDR2 SQIVND (reference sequence). CDR3 nucleotide sequence: TGTGCCAGTAGTGAGGACAGGGGGACCGTCAATGAGCAGTTCTTC. Translation: CASSEDRGTVNEQFF.

Comment on this clonotype: A single base separates this from a much larger clone, so it may be a read error. The chain employs TRBV12-3 or TRBV12-4 and TRBJ2-7; D not certain. This CDR3 has 14 amino acids. The CDR3 loop reads CASSLEALAYERYF. The DNA for the CDR3 is TGTGCCAGCAGTTTAGAAGCCTTGGCCTACGAGCGGTACTTC.

A few counts support this clonotype. The V call is TRBV3-1, the J call TRBJ1-2; 9 bases map to TRBD1. J gave up 2 bases and V 5 bases, and 3 bases lay outside the gene matches. The CDR3 spans 14 residues. Germline V gives CDR1 LGHDT, CDR2 YNNKEL (reference sequence). Written as DNA, the CDR3 is TGTGCCAGCAGCGAGGGACAGGGAAACTATGGCTACACCTTC. Protein product: CASSEGQGNYGYTF. Full variable domain (outside the CDR3, taken from reference TRBV3-1 and TRBJ1-2): DTAVSQTPKYLVTQMGNDKSIKCEQNLGHDTMYWYKQDSKKFLKIMFSYNNKELIINETVPNRFSPKSPDKAHLNLHINSLELGDSAVYFCASSEGQGNYGYTFGSGTRLTVV.

The chain combines TRBV7-8 with TRBJ2-3; perhaps TRBD2 as D (5 bases). This CDR3 comprises 14 residues. V was pared by 5 bases and J by 2 bases, with 11 bases between. CDR1 and CDR2 (germline): SGHVS, FQNEAQ. CDR3 bases: TGTGCCAGCAGCACCGGGGTCCCCACAGATACGCAGTATTTT. Its protein is CASSTGVPTDTQYF.

This clonotype was detected only a few times. This sequence joins TRBV29-1 and TRBJ2-5, with TRBD2 as a possible D gene (5 bases). Germline-derived CDR1 and CDR2 are SQVTM and ANQGSEA. The CDR3 contains 12 residues. Trimming pared 6 bases from V and 4 bases from J, leaving 12 bases between. CDR3 coding DNA: TGCAGCGTCCGCCTGGCGGGAGAGACCCAGTACTTC. Protein: CSVRLAGETQYF. The whole variable domain, filled in from reference TRBV29-1 and TRBJ2-5, reads SAVISQKPSRDICQRGTSLTIQCQVDSQVTMMFWYRQQPGQSLTLIATANQGSEATYESGFVIDKFPISRPNLTFSTLTVSNMSPEDSSIYLCSVRLAGETQYFGPGTRLLVL.

V gene TRBV6-5 combines with J gene TRBJ2-3; 9 positions agree with TRBD2. Germline lookup yields CDR1 MNHEY and CDR2 SVGAGI. CDR3 length: 14 residues. The junction had 0 bases not matched to a gene; V was cut back by 0 bases and J by 5 bases. The CDR3 region is CASSYSRGGDTQYF. The DNA of the CDR3 is TGTGCCAGCAGTTACTCGCGGGGGGGAGATACGCAGTATTTT.

This clonotype was counted only a few times. The V call is TRBV7-3, the J call TRBJ2-3, with 7 positions matching TRBD1. From germline, CDR1 is SGHTA and CDR2 FQGTGA. V lost 4 bases to trimming and J lost 4 bases; unmatched junction nucleotides: 5. CDR3 length: 14 amino acids. The chain's CDR3 is CASSWDGQADTQYF. The CDR3 DNA follows: TGTGCCAGCAGCTGGGACGGACAGGCAGATACGCAGTATTTT.

V usage is TRBV7-8 and J usage is TRBJ2-7; D possibly corresponds to TRBD2 (6 bases). Trimming stripped 5 bases from V and 1 base from J, with 15 bases between. The CDR3 spans 15 residues. The V gene's germline CDR1 is SGHVS and CDR2 FQNEAQ. In DNA form, the CDR3 reads TGTGCCAGCAGCCAAGATGGGGGGATGTCCTACGAGCAGTACTTC. This translates into CASSQDGGMSYEQYF.

The chain couples TRBV7-3 to TRBJ2-1, with 8 bases aligning to TRBD2. V gave up 6 bases and J gave up 8 bases; unmatched junction bases: 9. CDR1 and CDR2 (germline): SGHTA, FQGTGA. The CDR3 has 14 residues. CDR3: CASSPGGWMDEQFF. CDR3 in DNA: TGTGCCAGCAGTCCGGGGGGGTGGATGGATGAGCAGTTCTTC.

A few counts support this clonotype. The chain employs TRBV29-1 and TRBJ1-2; no firm D call. V was shortened by 3 bases and J by 8 bases, with 19 bases between the two germline ends. The CDR3 totals 14 residues. CDR1 is SQVTM and CDR2 is ANQGSEA in the germline V gene. The CDR3 coding sequence is TGCAGCGTTGACGAGGGCGACGGCACGCAAGGCTACACCTTC. This translates into CSVDEGDGTQGYTF.

This clonotype was seen a few times. This chain joins TRBV20-1 and TRBJ2-3; 8 nucleotides line up with TRBD2. The CDR3 covers 14 residues. The V segment lost 5 bases and the J segment 3 bases; nucleotides outside the gene matches: 7. The germline V gene encodes CDR1 DFQATT and CDR2 SNEGSKA (reference sequence). The CDR3 DNA is TGCAGTGCTGCGGGACTAGTCTCTACAGATACGCAGTATTTT. This encodes CSAAGLVSTDTQYF.

The rearrangement joins TRBV12-3 or TRBV12-4 to TRBJ2-5, with a possible D match to TRBD1 (5 bases). The V end lost 6 bases, the J end lost 1 base, and 12 bases lay between the germline ends. There are 14 residues in the CDR3. The DNA for the CDR3 is TGTGCCAGCAGCTTCAGGGTGGGCCAAGAGACCCAGTACTTC. It is translated as CASSFRVGQETQYF.

The table lists this clonotype with a few counts. J is TRBJ1-2 and V is TRBV24-1; 9 bases fit TRBD1. This CDR3 spans 16 amino acids. Trimming cost V 4 bases and J 3 bases; bases outside gene matches: 8. From germline, CDR1 is KGHDR and CDR2 SFDVKD. The CDR3 nucleotides read TGTGCCACCAGTGACCCCCGGGACAGGGTATACTATGGCTACACCTTC. Its protein product is CATSDPRDRVYYGYTF.

CDR3 sequence reads: CSATGLAGLNTQYF. Here the CDR3 DNA reads TGCAGTGCTACAGGACTAGCGGGGCTGAATACGCAGTATTTT. The V and J genes are TRBV20-1 and TRBJ2-3, with 12 bases identical to TRBD2. The CDR3 has 14 residues. Per germline, CDR1 DFQATT and CDR2 SNEGSKA (reference sequence). The ends lost 4 bases at V and 7 bases at J; junction bases unmatched: 6.

Of note for this clonotype: At one end the junction does not follow the germline gene, possibly because of a read error. The chain employs TRBV20-1 and TRBJ1-4; TRBD1 is a possible D gene (6 bases). Germline CDR1 DFQATT, CDR2 SNEGSKA (reference sequence). The CDR3 sequence is 16 residues long. CDR3 residues: CSTRSQSRGGHEKLFF. In DNA, the CDR3 is TGCAGTACTAGATCTCAGAGCAGGGGCGGGCATGAAAAACTGTTTTTT.